Sequencing of this TCR beta chain was carried out in a study of CD8 T cells in Susac syndrome (dated by TCRdb to between 2019 and 2020). Describing the broader study: Repertoire sequencing was used to test whether CD8+ T cell activation and differentiation in Susac syndrome was antigen driven.

Overall study outcomes, separate from this receptor: The TCR sequencing and HLA analysis was acknowledged to have included a relatively small number of individuals.

Worth noting for this clonotype: Its antigen target is currently unknown. No much larger clone is present one base from it, and per-base qualities are unavailable.

RNA was extracted with the RNeasy kit and roughly 0.45 to 1 ug was reverse transcribed using random hexamers. The immunoSEQ multiplex PCR assay, covering 54 Vbeta and 13 Jbeta segments, was used to amplify TCR beta CDR3 regions. PCR amplification bias was corrected by using a synthetic template baseline for primer optimization and computational correction. The original methods were these. Only productive sequences were kept, with reads annotated to V, D and J genes according to IMGT and analyzed in immunoSEQ Analyzer. Clonality was computed as one minus Shannon entropy normalized by log2 of the number of productive unique sequences. For each patient and control, public and private clones were evaluated among the 100 most prevalent clones. A clone was defined as Susac-specific if it was absent from the healthy and MS cohorts, from approximately 980 published viral clones and from other ImmuneACCESS disease sequences. The public reads were reprocessed in TCRdb via fastp at Q25 and MiXCR, keeping in-frame beta chains. Entries that share a CDR3 protein sequence are merged under the most common genes and DNA. TCRdb, not the original authors, processed these V and J calls. The sample table contains nearly 200,000 distinct CDR3 sequences; only one count was recorded for 90% to 95% of them. Of the sample, about 0.087% falls within the top ten clones.

Peripheral blood CD8+ and CD4+ T cells from healthy donors, Susac syndrome patients and multiple sclerosis patients were profiled using high-throughput TCR beta sequencing. The multiple sclerosis controls were treatment-naive patients whose relapsing-remitting disease, either stable or active, fulfilled the revised McDonald criteria. CD8+ TEMRA cells were enriched by FACS, while bulk CD8+ and CD4+ T cells were purified by magnetic negative isolation. Blood was drawn into EDTA tubes, processed within 24 hours, and PBMCs were isolated by density gradient centrifugation. PBMCs intended for TCR sequencing were frozen in liquid nitrogen and were later thawed in a 37 degrees C water bath. The sorted or isolated CD4+, CD8+ and CD8+ TEMRA cells had a purity of 90% or higher. Between the V and J ends, shortened by 6 bases and 0 bases respectively, the junction contains 7 bases. For CDR1 and CDR2, the germline V gene lists MGHDK and SYGVNS. The CDR3 numbers 13 residues from cysteine through phenylalanine. The CDR3 DNA has 39 bases and is translated from base 1.

The chain is assembled from TRBV25-1 and TRBJ2-3, and TRBD1 may be the D gene, going by 5 matching bases. Specimen: CD4+ T cells from PBMCs. The sequence derives from a human donor with multiple sclerosis. The CDR3 region has the sequence CASRSGSTDTQYF. The sequence in DNA is TGTGCCAGCAGGTCAGGGAGCACAGATACGCAGTATTTT.